Listed here are 9 T cell receptor beta chains from one sample, sequenced in a study of Siglec-9 on CD8 T cells in melanoma. Clones were read by immunoSEQ multiplex PCR, and TCRdb kept only the in-frame ones, dropping some. The data show 25,000 to 30,000 clones, 75% to 85% seen once. Sequences were obtained from Siglec-9- CD8+ T cells sorted from blood. The receptors originated from a human donor in good health.

This chain connects TRBV7-9 to TRBJ2-3; 11 bases map to TRBD2. V trimming: 5 bases; J trimming: 1 base; junction bases outside the gene matches: 8. Germline CDR1 and CDR2: SEHNR and FQNEAQ (reference sequence). The CDR3 contains 17 residues. CDR3 sequence reads: CASSGPTSGTGTDTQYF. In DNA form, the CDR3 reads TGTGCCAGCAGCGGCCCGACTAGCGGGACAGGCACAGATACGCAGTATTTT.

The chain employs TRBV6-1 and TRBJ2-1; the match to TRBD2 covers 8 bases. Trimming cost V 1 base and J 8 bases; bases outside gene matches: 7. The CDR3 covers 15 residues. Germline loops: CDR1 MNHNS, CDR2 SASEGT. Written as DNA, the CDR3 is TGTGCCAGCAGTGAAGGGCCGGGGGGGCCGTATGAGCAGTTCTTC. This gives the protein CASSEGPGGPYEQFF.

The chain combines TRBV6-5 with TRBJ1-1; D is undetermined. The V and J ends lost 6 bases and 3 bases respectively, with 17 bases between them. This CDR3 is 15 amino acids long. CDR1 and CDR2 (germline): MNHEY, SVGAGI. The CDR3: CASRGRFRPYTEAFF. The CDR3 coding sequence is TGTGCCAGCAGGGGCCGGTTTCGTCCTTACACTGAAGCTTTCTTT.

The chain is built from TRBV7-8 and TRBJ2-7; 10 nucleotides align to TRBD1. The J segment lost 2 bases and the V segment lost 4 bases, leaving 8 bases of the junction unmatched. The CDR3 runs 16 residues. The germline gives CDR1 SGHVS, CDR2 FQNEAQ. The CDR3 here is CASSSPPGTGAYEQYF. CDR3 coding DNA: TGTGCCAGCAGCTCCCCCCCCGGGACAGGGGCCTACGAGCAGTACTTC.

The chain couples TRBV7-2 to TRBJ1-6; D not certain. CDR1 is SGHTA and CDR2 is FQGNSA in the germline V gene. The CDR3 is made up of 16 amino acids. V was shortened by 1 base and J by 1 base, with 8 bases between the two germline ends. CDR3 coding DNA: TGTGCCAGCAGCTTAGGGTCTCGGTCCTATAATTCACCCCTCCACTTT. Translation gives CASSLGSRSYNSPLHF.

The V gene is TRBV10-2, the J gene TRBJ2-3; D possibly corresponds to TRBD1 (6 bases). This CDR3 region has 16 residues. Germline CDR1 WSHSY, CDR2 SAAADI. V was trimmed by 4 bases and J by 5 bases, leaving 19 bases between them. CDR3 nucleotides: TGCGCCAGCAGTGTTACCGGGACGGGGACACTAGATACGCAGTATTTT. Protein product: CASSVTGTGTLDTQYF.

The chain couples TRBV4-1 to TRBJ2-5; no clear D gene. V was trimmed by 1 base and J by 5 bases, leaving 5 bases between them. The CDR3 spans 12 residues. Germline V gene sequence: CDR1 MGHRA, CDR2 YSYEKL. The CDR3 bases are TGCGCCAGCAGCCAAGTTGACGAGACCCAGTACTTC. Protein product: CASSQVDETQYF.

This clone was picked up a small number of times. This chain uses TRBV11-2 with TRBJ2-1, with 8 positions matching TRBD1. The CDR3 has 14 residues. Per the germline V gene, CDR1 is SGHAT and CDR2 is FQNNGV. V shed 1 base and J 7 bases; nucleotides not matched to a gene: 3. Written as DNA, the CDR3 is TGTGCCAGCAGCTTAGGGACAGGGAGAAATGAGCAGTTCTTC. Amino acids: CASSLGTGRNEQFF.

This chain joins TRBV28 and TRBJ1-2; 7 nucleotides match TRBD1. J gave up 8 bases and V 4 bases, and 13 bases lay outside the gene matches. Germline CDR1 MDHEN, CDR2 SYDVKM. This CDR3 is 15 amino acids long. CDR3 sequence reads: CASSWGLGQPWGYTF. The CDR3 DNA follows: TGTGCCAGCAGTTGGGGCTTGGGACAGCCCTGGGGCTACACCTTC.